These 18 T cell receptor beta chains share one sample of origin, sequenced in a study of neurological immune-mediated disorders. The time point: longitudinal time-point 3. One entry per CDR3 protein, called by TCRdb with MiXCR from the 5' RACE reads. Among approximately 47,000 distinct CDR3 sequences listed, 13% were seen once. The sequencing sample was made of PBMCs. All receptors come from a man aged 25 to 40 in good health.

This clonotype was seen many times. This rearrangement joins TRBV5-1 to TRBJ1-1; the D gene is possibly TRBD1 (6 bases). The CDR3 loop spans 14 amino acids. Trimming cost V 4 bases and J 1 base, with 11 bases left between them. Per germline, CDR1 SGHRS and CDR2 YFSETQ. The CDR3 DNA sequence: TGCGCCAGCAGCGCTCAAGGGGGGAACACTGAAGCTTTCTTT. It yields the protein CASSAQGGNTEAFF.

This clonotype was counted at least ten times. The chain is built from TRBV5-1 and TRBJ2-1; TRBD1 matches at 7 bases. The V segment lost 3 bases and the J segment 8 bases; nucleotides outside the gene matches: 8. The CDR3 has 14 residues. Germline lookup yields CDR1 SGHRS and CDR2 YFSETQ. The CDR3 spells CASSSSRQGDEQFF. For the CDR3, the DNA is TGCGCCAGCAGCTCCTCCCGACAGGGAGATGAGCAGTTCTTC.

This clonotype was counted between two and nine times. The rearrangement joins TRBV5-1 to TRBJ1-1; no clear D gene. Germline V gives CDR1 SGHRS, CDR2 YFSETQ. The CDR3 is 17 residues long. V dropped 2 bases and J dropped 3 bases, with 20 bases sitting between them. The CDR3 loop is CASSFGPAYLSDTEAFF. Here the CDR3 DNA reads TGCGCCAGCAGCTTTGGGCCGGCCTATCTCTCCGACACTGAAGCTTTCTTT. Looking up the rest from reference TRBV5-1 and TRBJ1-1 gives the full variable domain: KAGVTQTPRYLIKTRGQQVTLSCSPISGHRSVSWYQQTPGQGLQFLFEYFSETQRNKGNFPGRFSGRQFSNSRSEMNVSTLELGDSALYLCASSFGPAYLSDTEAFFGQGTRLTVV.

V gene TRBV6-6 combines with J gene TRBJ2-3; 8 nucleotides line up with TRBD1. CDR3 length: 16 amino acids. The V and J ends lost 2 bases and 5 bases, in that order; junction bases with no gene match: 9. Germline assignment: CDR1 MNHNY and CDR2 SVGAGI (reference sequence). The CDR3 DNA reads as TGTGCCAGCAGTTACCCGGACAGGGTGCGCAGAGATACGCAGTATTTT. Translation gives CASSYPDRVRRDTQYF.

This clonotype was seen ten or more times. This sequence joins TRBV11-2 and TRBJ2-7; 12 positions agree with TRBD2. The V and J ends lost 4 bases and 3 bases, in that order; junction bases with no gene match: 7. The CDR3 sequence is 16 residues long. Germline V CDR1 and CDR2: SGHAT, FQNNGV. The CDR3 bases are TGTGCCAGCAGCTCCTTGACTAGCGGGAGTTTCTACGAGCAGTACTTC. This sequence encodes CASSSLTSGSFYEQYF. Based on the CDR3 plus reference TRBV11-2 and TRBJ2-7, the full variable domain is EAGVAQSPRYKIIEKRQSVAFWCNPISGHATLYWYQQILGQGPKLLIQFQNNGVVDDSQLPKDRFSAERLKGVDSTLKIQPAKLEDSAVYLCASSSLTSGSFYEQYFGPGTRLTVT.

This clonotype was counted at least ten times. The chain joins TRBV5-1 to TRBJ1-1, with D possibly TRBD1 on 6 matching bases. The CDR3 is 15 amino acids. The V end was cut by 4 bases, the J end by 4 bases, with 17 bases between. The germline gives CDR1 SGHRS, CDR2 YFSETQ. The CDR3 sequence is CASSLRTELFTEAFF. CDR3 coding DNA: TGCGCCAGCAGCCTACGGACAGAGCTCTTCACTGAAGCTTTCTTT.

This clonotype showed up many times. The J gene is TRBJ2-1, the V gene TRBV12-3 or TRBV12-4, with D possibly called TRBD1 or TRBD2 (6 bases each). The CDR3 has 12 residues. V was clipped by 5 bases and J by 8 bases, with 10 bases between them. The CDR3 region is CASSKGGDEQFF. In DNA form, the CDR3 reads TGTGCCAGCAGTAAGGGGGGCGATGAGCAGTTCTTC.

As to this clonotype: Just one base apart from a much larger clone, this may be a read error. This chain connects TRBV7-8 to TRBJ1-5; 8 bases align to TRBD1. Germline V gene data show CDR1 as SGHVS and CDR2 as FQNEAQ. Trimming cost V 7 bases and J 3 bases; bases outside gene matches: 8. The CDR3 covers 15 residues. The CDR3 nucleotides are TGTGCCAGCACCCAGGACAGGGACAACAATCAGCCCCAGCATTTT. It yields the protein CASTQDRDNNQPQHF. Looking up the rest from reference TRBV7-8 and TRBJ1-5 gives the full variable domain: GAGVSQSPRYKVAKRGQDVALRCDPISGHVSLFWYQQALGQGPEFLTYFQNEAQLDKSGLPSDRFFAERPEGSVSTLKIQRTQQEDSAVYLCASTQDRDNNQPQHFGDGTRLSIL.

The sample holds many counts of this clonotype. V and J are TRBV28 and TRBJ1-4, with 11 bases identical to TRBD1. The CDR3 length is 13 residues. Germline V gives CDR1 MDHEN, CDR2 SYDVKM. The V and J ends lost 6 bases and 10 bases, in that order; junction bases with no gene match: 4. For the CDR3, the DNA is TGTGCCAGCAGGACCGGGACAGGGGGAAAACTGTTTTTT. Encoded protein: CASRTGTGGKLFF.

This clonotype occurred many times. The chain couples TRBV7-2 to TRBJ2-3, with 8 bases fitting TRBD2. This CDR3 comprises 12 residues. Germline assignment: CDR1 SGHTA and CDR2 FQGNSA. J lost 11 bases, V lost 5 bases, and 6 bases had no gene match. The CDR3 sequence is CASSPGGNRQYF. CDR3 DNA sequence: TGTGCCAGCAGCCCGGGGGGGAATAGGCAGTATTTT. Looking up the rest from reference TRBV7-2 and TRBJ2-3 gives the full variable domain: GAGVSQSPSNKVTEKGKDVELRCDPISGHTALYWYRQSLGQGLEFLIYFQGNSAPDKSGLPSDRFSAERTGGSVSTLTIQRTQQEDSAVYLCASSPGGNRQYFGPGTRLTVL.

This chain links TRBV27 with TRBJ2-2; D may match TRBD1 or TRBD2 (5 bases each). CDR3 length: 15 residues. Looked up from germline, CDR1 is MNHEY and CDR2 is SMNVEV (reference sequence). Trimming removed 6 bases at V and 3 bases at J, with 14 bases between. Written as DNA, the CDR3 is TGTGCCAGCAGCCCCCTGGTGGGGGACACCGGGGAGCTGTTTTTT. It translates to CASSPLVGDTGELFF.

There are many counts of this clonotype. The rearrangement uses TRBV5-1 and TRBJ1-2; maybe TRBD1 (5 bases). V was clipped by 5 bases and J by 6 bases, with 14 bases between them. This CDR3 comprises 13 residues. Germline V gene sequence: CDR1 SGHRS, CDR2 YFSETQ. DNA of the CDR3: TGCGCCAGCAGACCCGGGACGGGAAATGGCTACACCTTC. This sequence encodes CASRPGTGNGYTF.

This clonotype was counted many times. The chain carries TRBV5-1 and TRBJ2-7; D is undetermined. V was cut by 0 bases and J by 3 bases, with 7 bases left in between. Germline V lookup: CDR1 SGHRS, CDR2 YFSETQ. The CDR3 sequence is 13 residues long. CDR3 amino acids: CASSLDDFYEQYF. As DNA, the CDR3 is TGCGCCAGCAGCTTGGACGATTTCTACGAGCAGTACTTC.

This clonotype has ten or more counts. The chain couples TRBV6-2 or TRBV6-3 to TRBJ2-3; unclear D gene. Germline V gives CDR1 MNHEY, CDR2 SVGEGT. Trimming took 2 bases from V and 10 from J, leaving 16 bases between them. The CDR3 is made up of 14 amino acids. The CDR3 sequence: CASSYLGPTRSQYF. Here the CDR3 DNA reads TGTGCCAGCAGTTACCTTGGCCCGACCAGGTCGCAGTATTTT.

This clonotype was seen more than once but under ten times. V usage is TRBV6-2 or TRBV6-3 and J usage is TRBJ2-6; perhaps TRBD2 as D (5 bases). The CDR3 consists of 12 residues. Germline V gene sequence: CDR1 MNHEY, CDR2 SVGEGT. V was trimmed by 10 bases and J by 4 bases, leaving 8 bases between them. The DNA of the CDR3 is TGTGCCACCCGGGGAGGGGCCAACGTCCTGACTTTC. The encoded protein is CATRGGANVLTF.

The chain employs TRBV24-1 and TRBJ1-5; no definite D call. The CDR3 runs 14 residues. CDR1 and CDR2 (germline): KGHDR, SFDVKD. Trimming left V 4 bases short and J 1 base short, with 7 bases between. CDR3 amino acids: CATSEEGSNQPQHF. DNA of the CDR3: TGTGCCACCAGTGAGGAAGGAAGCAATCAGCCCCAGCATTTT.

This clonotype has ten or more counts. This chain joins TRBV15 and TRBJ2-7; the match to TRBD1 covers 8 bases. V lost 8 bases and J lost 0; bases outside the gene matches: 3. CDR1 is LNHNV, CDR2 YYDKDF, per germline (reference sequence). This CDR3 comprises 13 residues. The CDR3 is CATADRASYEQYF. In DNA, the CDR3 is TGTGCCACCGCGGACAGGGCCTCCTACGAGCAGTACTTC.

Ten or more counts support this clonotype. The V and J genes are TRBV18 and TRBJ2-5, with unresolved D. The CDR3 has 14 residues. Germline assignment: CDR1 KGHSH and CDR2 LQKENI. V shed 2 bases and J shed 2 bases, with 9 bases lying between them. CDR3 DNA sequence: TGTGCCAGCTCACCAGATATGGTACAAGAGACCCAGTACTTC. Its translation: CASSPDMVQETQYF.